This T cell receptor beta chain was recovered during a study of technical replicates of blood from several donors (dated by TCRdb to the late 2010s). The CDR3 holds 15 amino acids from the cysteine to the phenylalanine. Just CDR3 DNA is preserved here, 45 bases in frame from base 1. For CDR1 and CDR2, the germline V gene lists MNHEY and SVGAGI. Here V drops 5 bases and J drops 4 bases, and the junction holds 5 bases not matched to any gene. A note on this clone: Its target antigen remains unknown. Nothing much larger sits one base from this clone, and base qualities are not available.

The library was produced with the immunoSEQ multiplex PCR assay. TCRdb mirrors the immuneACCESS table, restricted to in-frame sequences. Some clones are absent from its copies; in checked studies, under half trace to an unresolved V gene, and the reason for the others is unknown. Counted in this sample were more than 90,000 clones; less than 96% of them appeared once. Of the sample, about 0.38% is held by the ten largest clones. The V and J genes are TRBV6-5 and TRBJ2-3, with 11 middle bases fitting TRBD2. The origin of this receptor is a human donor in good health. Sequenced input: T cells isolated from PBMCs. In nucleotides, the sequence is TGTGCCAGCAGTCTATTAGCGGGAGGGGCAGATACGCAGTATTTT. The translation is CASSLLAGGADTQYF.